A single sample is the source of the 21 T cell receptor beta chains below, sequenced in a study of beta chain features in type 1 diabetes. Sequenced material consisted of expressed TCRB transcripts (all of the isolated RNA was reverse transcribed). The table came from immunoSEQ multiplex PCR; TCRdb's copy has only in-frame clones and leaves some out. The sample holds about 410,000 clones; about 14% are singletons and the top ten take 0.035% to 0.04%. Input material: naive CD4+ T cells from blood. The receptors were gathered from a man younger than 40 in good health.

This clone was seen more than once but under ten times. The chain links TRBV7-2 to TRBJ2-7, with 8 bases that match TRBD1. Trimming at V came to 4 bases and at J to 6 bases, leaving 5 bases not matched to a gene. The CDR3 is made up of 13 amino acids. CDR1 is SGHTA, CDR2 FQGNSA, per germline. In nucleotides, the CDR3 is TGTGCCAGCAGCTCGGACAGGGTGTTCGAGCAGTACTTC. Translating it yields CASSSDRVFEQYF.

This chain links TRBV27 with TRBJ2-3, with unresolved D. In germline, CDR1 is MNHEY, CDR2 SMNVEV (reference sequence). Trimming shortened V by 4 bases and J by 3 bases, and 8 bases separated the two germline ends. CDR3 length: 13 amino acids. CDR3 sequence (DNA): TGTGCCAGCAGTTCTTTTAGGACAGATACGCAGTATTTT. Protein sequence: CASSSFRTDTQYF.

The V call is TRBV7-9, the J call TRBJ2-7, with 9 bases lining up with TRBD1. V gave up 4 bases and J gave up 5 bases; unmatched junction bases: 3. This CDR3 comprises 13 residues. CDR1 and CDR2 from the germline V gene are SEHNR and FQNEAQ (reference sequence). The CDR3 DNA sequence: TGTGCCAGCAGCTCGGACAGGGGCCACGAGCAGTACGTC. Translation gives CASSSDRGHEQYV.

This rearrangement joins TRBV7-2 to TRBJ2-5, with 9 bases matching TRBD1. Unmatched junction bases numbered 6, after V lost 3 bases and J lost 4 bases. Germline CDR1 and CDR2: SGHTA and FQGNSA. The CDR3 spans 15 residues. The CDR3 sequence is CASSLLGQGRETQYF. The CDR3 DNA follows: TGTGCCAGCAGCTTGTTAGGACAGGGGCGAGAGACCCAGTACTTC.

In this sample, this clone turned up a few times. V is TRBV4-2 and J is TRBJ1-2; possible D gene TRBD1, 5 bases. The CDR3 consists of 13 residues. Germline values: CDR1 LGHNA, CDR2 YNFKEQ. Trimming stripped 2 bases from V and 10 bases from J, with 14 bases between. The CDR3 sequence: CASSQRSGADYTF. DNA of the CDR3: TGTGCCAGCAGCCAAAGATCTGGGGCGGACTACACCTTC.

The CDR3 DNA reads as TGTGCCAGCAGCCCATGGGGGGCGGTTGGGGCCAACGTCCTGACTTTC. Protein sequence: CASSPWGAVGANVLTF. The rearrangement uses TRBV27 and TRBJ2-6; D could derive from TRBD1 or TRBD2 (6 bases each). Germline CDR1 reads MNHEY; CDR2 reads SMNVEV (reference sequence). This CDR3 contains 16 residues. V lost 6 bases to trimming and J lost 3 bases, with 15 bases between them.

This rearrangement joins TRBV7-2 to TRBJ2-2; D is possibly TRBD1 (5 bases). V lost 4 bases to trimming and J lost 0 bases, with 9 bases between them. The V gene's germline CDR1 is SGHTA and CDR2 FQGNSA. The CDR3 loop spans 15 amino acids. The CDR3: CASSSGHPNTGELFF. The CDR3 DNA reads as TGTGCCAGCAGCTCCGGACACCCGAACACCGGGGAGCTGTTTTTT.

This rearrangement joins TRBV13 to TRBJ2-3, with D possibly matching TRBD2 (6 bases). The CDR3 is 14 residues long. V was pared by 5 bases and J by 3 bases, with 12 bases between. Germline CDR1 and CDR2: PRHDT and FYEKMQ (reference sequence). DNA of the CDR3: TGTGCCAGCAGCACGCCGGGACTGACAGATACGCAGTATTTT. Amino acids: CASSTPGLTDTQYF. Full variable domain (remainder filled in from reference TRBV13 and TRBJ2-3): AAGVIQSPRHLIKEKRETATLKCYPIPRHDTVYWYQQGPGQDPQFLISFYEKMQSDKGSIPDRFSAQQFSDYHSELNMSSLELGDSALYFCASSTPGLTDTQYFGPGTRLTVL.

The rearrangement joins TRBV18 to TRBJ2-1; 14 nucleotides line up with TRBD2. V shed 4 bases and J 3 bases; nucleotides not matched to a gene: 8. There are 18 residues in the CDR3. CDR1 is KGHSH and CDR2 is LQKENI in the germline V gene. The CDR3 reads CASSRPGLAGVDYNEQFF. DNA of the CDR3: TGTGCCAGCTCACGGCCGGGACTAGCGGGAGTGGACTACAATGAGCAGTTCTTC.

Comment on this clone: The same CDR3 arises from other DNA sequences in this sample as well. This chain joins TRBV13 and TRBJ2-1; the D gene is possibly TRBD2 (6 bases). This CDR3 spans 15 amino acids. Germline V lookup: CDR1 PRHDT, CDR2 FYEKMQ (reference sequence). Trimming shortened V by 0 bases and J by 4 bases, and 10 bases separated the two germline ends. CDR3 nucleotides: TGTGCCAGCAGCTTAGGTGGGGGGTCATACAATGAGCAGTTCTTC. It translates to CASSLGGGSYNEQFF.

This sequence joins TRBV7-2 and TRBJ2-7; no clear D gene. Germline lookup yields CDR1 SGHTA and CDR2 FQGNSA. V lost 11 bases to trimming and J lost 9 bases, with 20 bases between them. The CDR3 is made up of 12 amino acids. CDR3 loop: CAAGSCIHGQYV. CDR3 DNA sequence: TGTGCCGCAGGTAGTTGTATACATGGGCAGTACGTC.

This clone was seen only a few times. The chain couples TRBV15 to TRBJ2-7; maybe TRBD2 (5 bases). The V and J ends lost 0 bases and 9 bases respectively, with 15 bases between them. CDR1 is LNHNV and CDR2 is YYDKDF in the germline V gene (reference sequence). The CDR3 totals 14 residues. CDR3 nucleotide sequence: TGTGCCACCAGCAGAGAGAGAGGGCCCTATGTGCAGTACGTC. This codes for CATSRERGPYVQYV.

This clone has a handful of counts. The chain combines TRBV25-1 with TRBJ2-1; D unclear. V was trimmed by 4 bases and J by 8 bases, leaving 6 bases between them. Germline loops: CDR1 MGHDK, CDR2 SYGVNS. The CDR3 consists of 11 residues. CDR3 loop: CASSGVYEQFF. In DNA, the CDR3 is TGTGCCAGCAGTGGGGTTTATGAGCAGTTCTTC.

The gene calls are TRBV6-5 and TRBJ1-2, with a possible D match to TRBD1 (5 bases). The germline V gene has CDR1 MNHEY and CDR2 SVGAGI. The CDR3 loop spans 15 amino acids. The V end was cut by 6 bases, the J end by 8 bases, with 22 bases between. The CDR3 loop is CASSPAGEGYKGYTF. The CDR3 DNA is TGTGCCAGCAGCCCCGCGGGGGAGGGGTACAAGGGCTACACCTTC.

This clone came up a few times. This sequence joins TRBV2 and TRBJ2-7; TRBD1 matches at 9 bases. Per the germline V gene, CDR1 is SNHLY and CDR2 is FYNNEI. Unmatched junction bases numbered 11, after V lost 7 bases and J lost 1 base. The CDR3 consists of 16 residues. In nucleotides, the CDR3 is TGTGCCAGCACCAAAGAAGGGACAGGGATATCCTACGAGCAGTACTTC. Translating it yields CASTKEGTGISYEQYF.

The J gene is TRBJ2-3, the V gene TRBV5-1; unclear D gene. V was trimmed by 4 bases and J by 3 bases, leaving 12 bases between them. CDR1 is SGHRS and CDR2 is YFSETQ in the germline V gene. The CDR3 runs 14 residues. CDR3 sequence: CASSLGPTTDTQYF. The CDR3 coding sequence is TGCGCCAGCAGCCTCGGGCCGACTACAGATACGCAGTATTTT.

This clone was recorded a few times. The chain joins TRBV11-2 to TRBJ2-3; D not resolved. The CDR3 runs to 14 residues. Trimming shortened V by 1 base and J by 4 bases, and 9 bases separated the two germline ends. Germline values: CDR1 SGHAT, CDR2 FQNNGV. The CDR3 loop is CASSLGKWADTQYF. The CDR3 coding sequence is TGTGCCAGCAGCTTAGGGAAGTGGGCAGATACGCAGTATTTT.

The genes are TRBV4-1 and TRBJ2-5; possible D gene TRBD2, 5 bases. Germline CDR1 MGHRA, CDR2 YSYEKL. Trimming pared 1 base from V and 5 bases from J, leaving 11 bases between. There are 14 residues in the CDR3. CDR3 sequence: CASSQVFGVETQYF. The CDR3, as DNA: TGCGCCAGCAGCCAAGTATTCGGGGTTGAGACCCAGTACTTC.

The sample holds a few counts of this clone. The chain employs TRBV7-3 and TRBJ2-1; D unresolved. CDR3 length: 12 residues. Germline CDR1 SGHTA, CDR2 FQGTGA. Deletions cut 4 bases from V and 9 bases from J, with 10 bases between. The CDR3 nucleotides are TGTGCCAGCAGCTCGTCAGATCTTGAGCAGTTCTTC. Protein sequence: CASSSSDLEQFF.

Only a few counts were recorded for this clone. V and J are TRBV2 and TRBJ2-4; 8 bases are a match to TRBD1. Germline CDR1 is SNHLY and CDR2 is FYNNEI. After removal of 3 bases from V and 14 bases from J, the junction contained 6 bases not matched to a gene. This CDR3 is 12 amino acids long. Here the CDR3 reads CASSERQGRKYF. CDR3 nucleotide sequence: TGTGCCAGCAGTGAGAGACAGGGGAGGAAGTACTTC.

The rearrangement uses TRBV9 and TRBJ1-2; possibly TRBD1 for D (6 bases). Germline loops: CDR1 SGDLS, CDR2 YYNGEE. Trimming took 0 bases from V and 8 from J, leaving 14 bases between them. The CDR3 contains 14 residues. The CDR3 region is CASSVGDIIQGYTF. The CDR3 DNA reads as TGTGCCAGCAGCGTAGGGGACATAATACAAGGCTACACCTTC.